This is a list of T cell receptor beta chains from one sample in a study of T cell clonotyping in hematopoietic cell transplantation. Produced via immunoSEQ multiplex PCR; TCRdb's table is partial and in-frame only. The top ten hold around 1.5% of the sample, which has about 36,000 clones, roughly 94% seen once. The input for sequencing was peripheral blood mononuclear cells, taken before stem cell transplant. The receptors were sampled from a man aged 35 to 55 with chronic myeloid leukemia. Some clones in this sample may be carry-over from other donors' samples. CDR3s include the opening cysteine and the closing phenylalanine or tryptophan. D genes are given only for firm matches. Size tells how often a clone was seen (once, few, many) or the class of an expanded clone, and some rows leave it out.

v_gene,d_gene,abundance,j_gene,CDR3aa,CDR3nt
TRBV2,TRBD2,-,TRBJ2-3,CASSEAGGYIITQYF,TGTGCCAGCAGTGAGGCGGGGGGATACATAATAACGCAGTATTTT
TRBV7-9,-,-,TRBJ1-1,CASSLGIIGRQTNTEAFF,TGTGCCAGCAGCTTAGGGATCATTGGAAGACAAACTAACACTGAAGCTTTCTTT
TRBV9,-,-,TRBJ2-3,CASSGASSVSDTQYF,TGTGCCAGCAGTGGTGCCAGTTCTGTGTCAGATACGCAGTATTTT
TRBV6-5,-,-,TRBJ1-5,CASSYSSDGSQPQHF,TGTGCCAGCAGTTATTCTTCGGACGGGTCCCAGCCCCAGCATTTT
TRBV7-9,TRBD1,-,TRBJ2-7,CASSAGTGSYEQYF,TGTGCCAGCAGCGCCGGGACAGGGAGCTACGAGCAGTACTTC
TRBV4-3,-,-,TRBJ2-5,CASSQETQAGTQYF,TGCGCCAGCAGCCAAGAAACACAGGCCGGGACCCAGTACTTC
TRBV5-6,TRBD1,-,TRBJ1-5,CASSLAGTGPQPQHF,TGTGCCAGCAGCCTGGCGGGGACAGGGCCTCAGCCCCAGCATTTT
TRBV4-3,-,-,TRBJ1-2,CASSQDLNQVVIGYTF,TGCGCCAGCAGCCAAGATCTTAATCAGGTAGTCATCGGCTACACCTTC
TRBV19,-,-,TRBJ2-7,CASSIRGAPGYEQYF,TGTGCCAGTAGTATCAGAGGGGCCCCGGGCTACGAGCAGTACTTC
TRBV6-5,TRBD2,-,TRBJ2-3,CASSLQAGITDTQYF,TGTGCCAGCAGCCTACAAGCGGGGATCACAGATACGCAGTATTTT
TRBV11-3,-,-,TRBJ2-5,CASSLGFQETQYF,TGTGCCAGCAGCTTAGGGTTCCAAGAGACCCAGTACTTC
TRBV29-1,-,-,TRBJ2-2,CSVEDFPGELFF,TGCAGCGTTGAAGACTTCCCCGGGGAGCTGTTTTTT
TRBV27,-,-,TRBJ1-4,CASSPHRVGEWGREKLFF,TGTGCCAGCAGTCCGCACAGGGTCGGTGAATGGGGGCGAGAAAAACTGTTTTTT
TRBV6-4,-,-,TRBJ1-2,CASSPGQTNYGYTF,TGTGCCAGCAGTCCGGGACAAACTAACTATGGCTACACCTTC
TRBV6-5,-,-,TRBJ1-1,CASSRADTHTEAFF,TGTGCCAGCAGTCGGGCGGACACGCACACTGAAGCTTTCTTT
TRBV6-4,-,-,TRBJ2-3,CASSDSGGATDTQYF,TGTGCCAGCAGTGACTCGGGGGGGGCGACAGATACGCAGTATTTT
TRBV19,-,-,TRBJ1-6,CASSIRLNSPLHF,TGTGCCAGTAGTATAAGACTGAATTCACCCCTCCACTTT
TRBV11-3,TRBD1,few,TRBJ2-7,CASSLRGTGNDEQYF,TGTGCCAGCAGCCTGAGGGGGACAGGGAACGACGAGCAGTACTTC
TRBV27,-,-,TRBJ1-6,CASRGNSPLHF,TGTGCCAGCAGGGGGAATTCACCCCTCCACTTT
TRBV28,-,-,TRBJ2-5,CASSRGGPETQYF,TGTGCCAGCAGTCGAGGGGGGCCGGAGACCCAGTACTTC
TRBV11-3,-,-,TRBJ2-5,CASSFNQETQYF,TGTGCCAGCAGCTTCAACCAAGAGACCCAGTACTTC
TRBV27,-,-,TRBJ1-1,CASREGTEAFF,TGTGCCAGCAGGGAGGGAACCGAAGCTTTCTTT
TRBV7-8,-,-,TRBJ1-2,CASSPHETIGGYTF,TGTGCCAGCAGCCCTCACGAAACCATTGGTGGCTACACCTTC